A single sample is the source of the 12 T cell receptor beta chains below, sequenced in a study of shared clonotypes between healthy human individuals. Naive CD8 populations comprised CD45RO-negative cells positively selected for CCR7, excluding terminally differentiated effector memory CD45RA+ cells. Assay used: immunoSEQ multiplex PCR; TCRdb lists only in-frame clones, some missing. The sample shows about 2.1 million clones, around 93% of them seen only once. The sample was naive CD8+ T cells from PBMCs. The source is a man in his late teens or twenties in good health. Some clones in this sample may be carry-over from other donors' samples.

The chain links TRBV9 to TRBJ2-3; 12 bases map to TRBD2. CDR1 and CDR2 (germline): SGDLS, YYNGEE. V trimming: 3 bases; J trimming: 3 bases; junction bases outside the gene matches: 5. The CDR3 is 16 residues long. The CDR3 DNA sequence: TGTGCCAGCAGCGAATCTAGCGGGAGGGGGACAGATACGCAGTATTTT. Amino acid sequence: CASSESSGRGTDTQYF.

The CDR3 region is CASSQGDTQYF. For the CDR3, the DNA is TGTGCCAGCAGCCAGGGGGATACGCAGTATTTT. This chain connects TRBV5-4 to TRBJ2-3, with D maybe TRBD1 (6 bases). Germline loops: CDR1 SGHNT, CDR2 YYREEE (reference sequence). The length of the CDR3 is 11 residues. Between the trimmed V and J ends, which lost 4 bases and 6 bases, there was a span of 6 bases. The variable domain in full, completed from reference TRBV5-4 and TRBJ2-3, reads ETGVTQSPTHLIKTRGQQVTLRCSSQSGHNTVSWYQQALGQGPQFIFQYYREEENGRGNFPPRFSGLQFPNYSSELNVNALELDDSALYLCASSQGDTQYFGPGTRLTVL.

This chain links TRBV13 with TRBJ2-1; no definite D call. V shed 5 bases and J shed 3 bases, with 17 bases lying between them. The germline CDR1 and CDR2 sequences are PRHDT and FYEKMQ (reference sequence). The CDR3 consists of 16 residues. The CDR3 DNA follows: TGTGCCAGCAGCCCAAGTGCCGGGCCTTTCTACAATGAGCAGTTCTTC. This encodes CASSPSAGPFYNEQFF.

The V call is TRBV19, the J call TRBJ2-1, with 10 nucleotides matching TRBD2. Per germline, CDR1 LNHDA and CDR2 SQIVND (reference sequence). V was pared by 4 bases and J by 8 bases, with 14 bases of the junction left unmatched. The CDR3 runs to 17 residues. The CDR3 is CASSTRQREGLMDEQFF. In DNA, the CDR3 is TGTGCCAGTAGTACCCGACAGCGGGAGGGCCTCATGGATGAGCAGTTCTTC.

The chain couples TRBV10-2 to TRBJ2-3; D might be TRBD1 (6 bases). Germline V gene sequence: CDR1 WSHSY, CDR2 SAAADI. Trimming stripped 0 bases from V and 1 base from J, with 14 bases between. The CDR3 is 17 amino acids. CDR3 sequence reads: CASSESDSLGRTDTQYF. CDR3 in DNA: TGCGCCAGCAGTGAGTCGGACAGCCTAGGGCGCACAGATACGCAGTATTTT.

This clone was seen a single time. The rearrangement uses TRBV11-2 and TRBJ2-2, with a tentative D call TRBD2 (5 bases). The germline V gene has CDR1 SGHAT and CDR2 FQNNGV. Trimming left V 2 bases short and J 7 bases short, with 11 bases between. The CDR3 is 14 residues long. The CDR3 DNA reads TGTGCCAGCAGCTTAACTAGATCTAGCGGGGAGCTGTTTTTT. Translation gives CASSLTRSSGELFF.

The chain is built from TRBV27 and TRBJ2-7; 9 bases line up with TRBD1. V was pared by 5 bases and J by 3 bases, with 8 bases of the junction left unmatched. The CDR3 has 15 residues. Per germline, CDR1 MNHEY and CDR2 SMNVEV (reference sequence). The CDR3 protein is CASSQKGTGHYEQYF. The CDR3 DNA follows: TGTGCCAGCAGTCAAAAGGGGACAGGGCACTACGAGCAGTACTTC.

The rearrangement links TRBV7-8 to TRBJ2-2; D possibly corresponds to TRBD2 (5 bases). The CDR3 contains 14 residues. The germline gives CDR1 SGHVS, CDR2 FQNEAQ. V shed 5 bases and J shed 2 bases, with 9 bases lying between them. The CDR3 DNA reads as TGTGCCAGCAGCGGCGGACTTAACACCGGGGAGCTGTTTTTT. Protein sequence: CASSGGLNTGELFF.

This clone appeared a single time. This chain uses TRBV28 with TRBJ2-3; TRBD1 is a possible D gene (5 bases). The CDR3 spans 15 residues. V lost 3 bases and J lost 2, with 12 bases in between. Germline loops: CDR1 MDHEN, CDR2 SYDVKM. The CDR3 DNA follows: TGTGCCAGCAGTTTGGGGCTTGGGGCCACAGATACGCAGTATTTT. It encodes CASSLGLGATDTQYF.

This chain links TRBV27 with TRBJ2-1; 9 nucleotides align to TRBD1. CDR1 is MNHEY, CDR2 SMNVEV, per germline (reference sequence). This CDR3 is built from 17 residues. Trimming took 7 bases from V and 4 from J; bases not matched to a gene: 14. The CDR3 reads CASTVVPGQGSYNEQFF. CDR3 DNA: TGTGCCAGCACCGTAGTACCGGGACAGGGTTCTTACAATGAGCAGTTCTTC.

The chain uses TRBV2 and TRBJ2-3; no firm D call. There are 14 residues in the CDR3. Germline assignment: CDR1 SNHLY and CDR2 FYNNEI. V lost 5 bases to trimming and J lost 1 base, with 10 bases between them. The CDR3 nucleotides read TGTGCCAGCAGTTCCGCCCTCGGCACAGATACGCAGTATTTT. Its translation is CASSSALGTDTQYF. Looking up the rest from reference TRBV2 and TRBJ2-3 gives the full variable domain: EPEVTQTPSHQVTQMGQEVILRCVPISNHLYFYWYRQILGQKVEFLVSFYNNEISEKSEIFDDQFSVERPDGSNFTLKIRSTKLEDSAMYFCASSSALGTDTQYFGPGTRLTVL.

The rearrangement uses TRBV27 and TRBJ2-3; TRBD1 aligns across 7 bases. Germline V gives CDR1 MNHEY, CDR2 SMNVEV (reference sequence). The ends lost 5 bases at V and 4 bases at J; junction bases unmatched: 12. CDR3 length: 16 residues. The chain's CDR3 is CASSNLKAQGSDTQYF. In nucleotides, the CDR3 is TGTGCCAGCAGTAACTTAAAGGCACAGGGGTCAGATACGCAGTATTTT.